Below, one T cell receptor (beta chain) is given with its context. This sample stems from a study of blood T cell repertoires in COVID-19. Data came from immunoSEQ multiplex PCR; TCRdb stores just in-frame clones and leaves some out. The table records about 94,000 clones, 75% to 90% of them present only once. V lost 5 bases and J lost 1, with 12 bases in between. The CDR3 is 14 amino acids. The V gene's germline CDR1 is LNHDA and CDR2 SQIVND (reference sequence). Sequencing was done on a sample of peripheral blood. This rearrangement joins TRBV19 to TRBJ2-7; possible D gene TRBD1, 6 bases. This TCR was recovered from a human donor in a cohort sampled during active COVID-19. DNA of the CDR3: TGTGCCAGTAGTTCCCGGACAGAGTCCTACGAGCAGTACTTC. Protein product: CASSSRTESYEQYF.